These T cell receptor beta chains were read from a single sample in a study of breast tumors, draining lymph nodes, adjacent tissues. TCRdb re-called the multiplex PCR reads with MiXCR, one entry per CDR3 protein. The repertoire holds about 110,000 distinct CDR3 sequences, with roughly 29% as singletons. Sequenced sample: axillary lymph node tissue. These receptors were taken from a female donor with breast cancer. Some clones in this sample may be carry-over from other donors' samples. The CDR3 runs from the conserved cysteine through the conserved F or W. D genes are given only for firm matches. Clone size, where shown, is once, few, many, or a class for clones that have expanded.

len | d_gene | abundance | j_gene | v_gene | CDR3aa | CDR3nt
13 | . | . | TRBJ1-1 | TRBV30 | CAWSVWGGLEAFF | TGTGCCTGGAGTGTATGGGGGGGGCTAGAAGCTTTCTTT
16 | TRBD2 | many | TRBJ2-7 | TRBV6-5 | CASSHGLLAGGGEQYF | TGTGCCAGCAGTCACGGCCTACTAGCGGGAGGTGGCGAGCAGTACTTC
13 | . | . | TRBJ2-2 | TRBV27 | CASRLTDTEELFF | TGTGCCAGCAGACTAACAGACACCGAGGAGCTGTTTTTT
17 | TRBD2 | many | TRBJ2-5 | TRBV7-8 | CASSSGLAGLQQETQYF | TGTGCCAGCAGCTCCGGACTAGCGGGCCTCCAACAAGAGACCCAGTACTTC
14 | . | few | TRBJ1-1 | TRBV7-2 | CASSLVRANTEAFF | TGTGCCAGCAGCTTAGTCAGGGCGAACACTGAAGCTTTCTTT
14 | . | many | TRBJ1-4 | TRBV11-2 | CASRELRVNEKLFF | TGTGCCAGCAGAGAATTGAGGGTCAATGAAAAACTGTTTTTT
13 | . | . | TRBJ1-1 | TRBV30 | CAWSATTATEAFF | TGTGCCTGGAGTGCCACGACTGCCACTGAAGCTTTCTTT
14 | . | many | TRBJ1-3 | TRBV28 | CASSPALSGNTIYF | TGTGCCAGCAGTCCGGCCCTCTCTGGAAACACCATATATTTT
15 | . | . | TRBJ2-1 | TRBV9 | CASSALDSIYNEPFF | TGTGCCAGCAGCGCTCTCGACAGCATTTACAATGAGCCGTTCTTC
13 | . | . | TRBJ2-6 | TRBV7-2 | CASSPARAPVLTF | TGTGCCAGCAGCCCCGCTAGGGCCCCGGTCCTGACTTTC
12 | . | many | TRBJ2-2 | TRBV20-1 | CSAFRGTGELFF | TGCAGTGCTTTCAGGGGTACCGGGGAGCTGTTTTTT
15 | TRBD1 | many | TRBJ1-2 | TRBV7-8 | CASSLETGGGYGYPF | TGTGCCAGCAGCTTAGAGACAGGGGGTGGCTATGGCTACCCCTTC
15 | TRBD2 | . | TRBJ2-7 | TRBV7-9 | CASSEGLAGVHGHYF | TGTGCCAGCAGCGAAGGACTAGCGGGAGTCCACGGGCATTACTTC
18 | TRBD2 | . | TRBJ2-5 | TRBV2 | CASSPSFPAGAPGETHYF | TGTGCCAGCAGTCCGTCGTTTCCAGCGGGAGCCCCGGGGGAGACCCACTACTTC
13 | . | . | TRBJ2-3 | TRBV20-1 | CSARVPGTDTQYF | TGCAGTGCTAGAGTTCCCGGGACAGATACGCAGTATTTT
16 | TRBD1 | many | TRBJ1-5 | TRBV4-2 | CASSQSDRGHNQPQHF | TGTGCCAGCAGCCAATCCGACAGGGGTCACAATCAGCCCCAGCATTTT
12 | TRBD2 | many | TRBJ2-7 | TRBV29-1 | CSVVREGGEQYF | TGCAGCGTTGTGCGGGAGGGCGGCGAGCAGTACTTC
14 | TRBD1 | . | TRBJ1-6 | TRBV29-1 | CSVGWDSYNSPLHF | TGCAGCGTTGGATGGGACAGCTATAATTCACCCCTCCACTTT
14 | TRBD1 | many | TRBJ1-1 | TRBV20-1 | CSAHRTGLDTEAFF | TGCAGTGCCCACCGGACAGGCTTGGACACTGAAGCTTTCTTT
13 | . | many | TRBJ1-5 | TRBV6-5 | CASSYVSNQPQHF | TGTGCCAGCAGTTACGTTAGCAATCAGCCCCAGCATTTT
15 | . | many | TRBJ2-7 | TRBV28 | CASSILHTGAYEQYF | TGTGCCAGCAGTATCCTACATACAGGTGCCTACGAGCAGTACTTC
14 | . | many | TRBJ1-3 | TRBV7-2 | CASSRDNSGNTIYF | TGTGCCAGCAGCCGGGACAACTCTGGAAACACCATATATTTT
16 | TRBD2 | many | TRBJ2-7 | TRBV20-1 | CSARDLAGGFSYEQYF | TGCAGTGCTAGAGATCTAGCGGGGGGCTTCTCCTACGAGCAGTACTTC
13 | . | many | TRBJ2-3 | TRBV6-2/TRBV6-3 | CASSYSTPATQYF | TGTGCCAGCAGTTACTCGACCCCGGCTACGCAGTATTTT
15 | TRBD1 | . | TRBJ1-5 | TRBV28 | CASSSPGQGHQPQHF | TGTGCCAGCAGTTCTCCGGGACAGGGACATCAGCCCCAGCATTTT
16 | TRBD2 | many | TRBJ2-5 | TRBV5-1 | CASSPGLAGEWETQYF | TGCGCCAGCAGCCCGGGACTAGCGGGAGAGTGGGAGACCCAGTACTTC
18 | . | . | TRBJ1-1 | TRBV6-5 | CASSHSPDQPTVNTEAFF | TGTGCCAGCAGTCACTCCCCAGACCAACCTACAGTGAACACTGAAGCTTTCTTT
15 | . | many | TRBJ2-5 | TRBV15 | CATSRDPGSQETQYF | TGTGCCACCAGCAGAGATCCAGGGAGCCAAGAGACCCAGTACTTC
15 | TRBD2 | . | TRBJ2-3 | TRBV6-6 | CASSWGGGGPDTQYF | TGTGCCAGCAGCTGGGGGGGGGGTGGCCCAGATACGCAGTATTTT
15 | TRBD1 | many | TRBJ2-2 | TRBV11-2 | CASSGGQGASGELFF | TGTGCCAGCAGCGGGGGACAGGGGGCGAGCGGGGAGCTGTTTTTT
15 | . | many | TRBJ1-3 | TRBV9 | CASSPEGISGNTIYF | TGTGCCAGCAGCCCCGAGGGCATCTCTGGAAACACCATATATTTT
14 | . | many | TRBJ2-7 | TRBV27 | CASSFYPSSYEQYF | TGTGCCAGCAGTTTCTATCCCAGCTCCTACGAGCAGTACTTC
16 | . | once | TRBJ2-1 | TRBV4-3 | CASSQERTPYYNEQFF | TGCGCCAGCAGCCAAGAGCGGACACCCTACTACAATGAGCAGTTCTTC
13 | . | few | TRBJ1-1 | TRBV6-1 | CASSHRGNTEAFF | TGTGCCAGCAGTCACAGAGGGAACACTGAAGCTTTCTTT
15 | TRBD1 | many | TRBJ1-5 | TRBV19 | CASSRGTASNQPQHF | TGTGCCAGTAGTCGCGGGACAGCTAGCAATCAGCCCCAGCATTTT
15 | TRBD1 | many | TRBJ2-1 | TRBV19 | CASSNDRGLDNEQFF | TGTGCCAGTAGTAACGACAGGGGGCTTGACAATGAGCAGTTCTTC
14 | . | many | TRBJ1-2 | TRBV4-1 | CASRRQGAREGYTF | TGCGCCAGCAGGCGCCAAGGGGCCCGGGAAGGCTACACCTTC
15 | TRBD1 | many | TRBJ1-6 | TRBV6-5 | CASRLQGAYNSPLHF | TGTGCCAGCAGACTACAGGGGGCCTATAATTCACCCCTCCACTTT
13 | . | . | TRBJ2-3 | TRBV7-9 | CTSSWGRTDTQYF | TGTACCAGCAGTTGGGGACGTACAGATACGCAGTATTTT
13 | TRBD1 | many | TRBJ2-7 | TRBV19 | CATRDRRTYEQYF | TGTGCCACCAGGGACAGGAGGACCTACGAGCAGTACTTC
14 | TRBD1 | many | TRBJ1-1 | TRBV15 | CATSRTGLGSEAFF | TGTGCCACCAGCAGGACAGGGCTCGGTTCTGAAGCTTTCTTT
15 | . | . | TRBJ2-4 | TRBV18 | CASSYGVLAKNIQYF | TGTGCCAGCTCATATGGGGTCCTAGCCAAAAACATTCAGTACTTC
15 | . | many | TRBJ1-2 | TRBV6-2/TRBV6-3 | CASSYSKSGDYGYTF | TGTGCCAGCAGTTACTCGAAGTCAGGGGACTATGGCTACACCTTC
15 | TRBD2 | many | TRBJ2-7 | TRBV10-3 | CAIGLSGSYSDEQYF | TGTGCCATCGGATTAAGCGGGAGCTACTCCGACGAGCAGTACTTC
15 | TRBD1 | many | TRBJ2-2 | TRBV20-1 | CSASPGTGNTGELFF | TGCAGTGCTAGCCCCGGGACAGGAAACACCGGGGAGCTGTTTTTT
14 | TRBD1 | many | TRBJ2-1 | TRBV2 | CASRATGTGEGQFF | TGTGCCAGCAGGGCAACCGGGACAGGCGAAGGGCAGTTCTTC
15 | TRBD1 | many | TRBJ2-1 | TRBV6-5 | CASSYTGTDYNEQFF | TGTGCCAGCAGTTACACCGGGACAGATTACAATGAGCAGTTCTTC
15 | . | . | TRBJ1-2 | TRBV12-3/TRBV12-4 | CASSLAEHPSYGYTF | TGTGCCAGCAGTTTGGCAGAGCATCCTAGCTATGGCTACACCTTC
16 | . | many | TRBJ2-2 | TRBV19 | CASSFRLGTYPGELFF | TGTGCCAGTAGTTTCCGGCTCGGGACTTACCCCGGGGAGCTGTTTTTT
16 | TRBD1 | . | TRBJ2-2 | TRBV11-2 | CASSYPVTGGTGELFF | TGTGCCAGCAGCTATCCGGTGACAGGGGGCACCGGGGAGCTGTTTTTT
16 | . | many | TRBJ2-5 | TRBV18 | CASSPTRGRPQETQYF | TGTGCCAGCTCACCGACGCGGGGACGCCCTCAAGAGACCCAGTACTTC
14 | TRBD1 | many | TRBJ1-4 | TRBV6-1 | CASSWTGVNEKLFF | TGTGCCAGCAGCTGGACAGGGGTGAATGAAAAACTGTTTTTT
20 | TRBD2 | many | TRBJ2-6 | TRBV5-1 | CASSADWAGGTTSGANVLTF | TGCGCCAGCAGCGCCGACTGGGCGGGAGGAACGACCTCTGGGGCCAACGTCCTGACTTTC
16 | . | many | TRBJ1-6 | TRBV29-1 | CSVDYRDGSYNSPLHF | TGCAGCGTCGATTACAGGGACGGGTCCTATAATTCACCCCTCCACTTT
18 | TRBD1 | . | TRBJ2-7 | TRBV7-9 | CASRSNRDRTPKVHEQYF | TGTGCCAGCCGCTCAAACCGGGACAGGACCCCCAAGGTCCACGAGCAGTACTTC
13 | . | . | TRBJ2-5 | TRBV7-8 | CASLPSGGETQYF | TGTGCCAGCCTCCCCAGTGGAGGAGAGACCCAGTACTTC
15 | . | many | TRBJ1-2 | TRBV2 | CASSGSAGQGNGYTF | TGTGCCAGCAGTGGAAGTGCTGGCCAGGGGAATGGCTACACCTTC
14 | . | many | TRBJ2-5 | TRBV7-9 | CASSLDLHQETQYF | TGTGCCAGCAGCTTAGACCTCCACCAAGAGACCCAGTACTTC
15 | TRBD1 | many | TRBJ1-2 | TRBV5-8 | CASSLTGEVGRSYTF | TGTGCCAGCAGCCTGACAGGGGAAGTCGGAAGGAGCTACACCTTC